Each of the 17 T cell receptor beta chains below was sequenced from the same sample in a study of metastatic and nonmetastatic thyroid tumors. Each patient went into thyroid surgery without having received any treatment. Through MiXCR, TCRdb re-clonotyped the PCR reads. The sample has about 25,000 clones; more than 15% are singletons. Sequencing was performed on blood. Receptor source: a male donor with papillary thyroid cancer or a benign thyroid nodule (not recorded which). Some clones in this sample may be carry-over from other donors' samples.

V is TRBV6-2 or TRBV6-3 and J is TRBJ2-2; maybe TRBD2 (6 bases). Germline V lookup: CDR1 MNHEY, CDR2 SVGEGT. V shed 6 bases and J shed 5 bases, with 16 bases lying between them. The CDR3 totals 15 residues. The CDR3 bases are TGTGCCAGCAGCCGCACTCTTAGCGGTACCGGGGAGCTGTTTTTT. Translated: CASSRTLSGTGELFF.

This clone was seen more than once but under ten times. The gene calls are TRBV6-1 and TRBJ1-5; D is ambiguous. Germline assignment: CDR1 MNHNS and CDR2 SASEGT. Trimming left V 5 bases short and J 4 bases short, with 12 bases between. This CDR3 contains 14 residues. CDR3 nucleotides: TGTGCCAGCAGTTTTACGGGAGAGAATCAGCCCCAGCATTTT. It yields the protein CASSFTGENQPQHF.

On this clone: Mismatch with germline at one junction end may stem from a read error. The J gene is TRBJ2-5, the V gene TRBV3-1; D possibly corresponds to TRBD1 (5 bases). The CDR3 runs 14 residues. Germline CDR1 is LGHDT and CDR2 is YNNKEL (reference sequence). Here the CDR3 DNA reads TGCGCCAGCAGCCGCTCGACAGCACAAGAGACCCAGTACTTC. It is translated as CASSRSTAQETQYF.

This clone is deemed medium-sized. The chain is built from TRBV10-3 and TRBJ1-2; possibly TRBD1 for D (6 bases). Trimming removed 0 bases from V and 6 bases from J, with 11 bases in between. The CDR3 totals 14 residues. Germline values: CDR1 ENHRY, CDR2 SYGVKD. CDR3 nucleotide sequence: TGTGCCATCAGTGAGTCGACCGGGGGGCATGGCTACACCTTC. As protein: CAISESTGGHGYTF.

Note on this clone: This may arise from a read error, as a much more abundant clone is one base away. DNA of the CDR3: TGCAGTGCTACTAGCGGGAACACAGATATGCAGTATTTT. It translates to CSATSGNTDMQYF. The chain combines TRBV20-1 with TRBJ2-3; 9 bases fit TRBD2. This CDR3 spans 13 amino acids. Per germline, CDR1 DFQATT and CDR2 SNEGSKA (reference sequence).

This clone was counted a few times. The V gene is TRBV7-3, the J gene TRBJ1-2; D not certain. V was shortened by 6 bases and J by 1 base, with 9 bases between the two germline ends. CDR3 length equals 13 residues. From germline, CDR1 is SGHTA and CDR2 FQGTGA. The CDR3 is CASSQSNNYGYTF. In nucleotides, the CDR3 is TGTGCCAGCAGTCAATCAAATAACTATGGCTACACCTTC.

This clone was recorded many times. J is TRBJ1-1 and V is TRBV27; D remains unclear. This CDR3 has 13 residues. Between the trimmed V and J ends, which lost 3 bases and 0 bases, there was a span of 5 bases. CDR1 MNHEY and CDR2 SMNVEV come from the germline V gene (reference sequence). CDR3 nucleotides: TGTGCCAGCAGTTTGTCCTTGAACACTGAAGCTTTCTTT. As protein: CASSLSLNTEAFF.

In this sample, this clone turned up many times. The gene calls are TRBV13 and TRBJ2-3, with TRBD2 as a possible D gene (6 bases). The V gene lost 6 bases and the J gene lost 4 bases, with 20 bases spanning the gap. This CDR3 is 16 amino acids long. CDR1 PRHDT and CDR2 FYEKMQ come from the germline V gene (reference sequence). The chain's CDR3 is CASRDSTSPEADTQYF. In DNA, the CDR3 is TGTGCCAGCAGAGATTCAACTAGCCCCGAGGCAGATACGCAGTATTTT.

This clone showed up many times. The gene calls are TRBV12-5 and TRBJ2-2, with TRBD2 matching over 7 bases. With 6 bases clipped from V and 5 bases from J, the junction kept 12 bases outside the gene matches. The CDR3 loop spans 16 amino acids. Germline CDR1 LGHNT, CDR2 FRNRAP. The CDR3 DNA sequence: TGTGCTAGTGGCACAACTAGCGAACTATTTACCGGGGAGCTGTTTTTT. This sequence encodes CASGTTSELFTGELFF. Supplemented by reference TRBV12-5 and TRBJ2-2, the full variable domain reads DARVTQTPRHKVTEMGQEVTMRCQPILGHNTVFWYRQTMMQGLELLAYFRNRAPLDDSGMPKDRFSAEMPDATLATLKIQPSEPRDSAVYFCASGTTSELFTGELFFGEGSRLTVL.

The chain employs TRBV11-2 and TRBJ1-2; 7 bases align to TRBD1. The V and J ends lost 1 base and 0 bases, in that order; junction bases with no gene match: 8. The CDR3 contains 17 residues. Germline values: CDR1 SGHAT, CDR2 FQNNGV. The CDR3 loop is CASSLGGRQGANYGYTF. DNA of the CDR3: TGTGCCAGCAGCTTAGGCGGCCGACAGGGAGCTAACTATGGCTACACCTTC. The full variable domain, with the rest looked up from reference TRBV11-2 and TRBJ1-2, is EAGVAQSPRYKIIEKRQSVAFWCNPISGHATLYWYQQILGQGPKLLIQFQNNGVVDDSQLPKDRFSAERLKGVDSTLKIQPAKLEDSAVYLCASSLGGRQGANYGYTFGSGTRLTVV.

This clone was detected ten times or more. The chain is built from TRBV2 and TRBJ2-7; D not resolved. This CDR3 contains 12 residues. Germline V gene data show CDR1 as SNHLY and CDR2 as FYNNEI. V shed 2 bases and J shed 2 bases, with 4 bases lying between them. DNA of the CDR3: TGTGCCAGCAGTGAAACGCCCTACGAGCAGTACTTC. Protein product: CASSETPYEQYF.

The gene calls are TRBV5-4 and TRBJ2-7; D is tentatively TRBD1 or TRBD2 (5 bases each). This CDR3 has 13 residues. V was clipped by 4 bases and J by 5 bases, with 13 bases between them. Germline assignment: CDR1 SGHNT and CDR2 YYREEE (reference sequence). CDR3 in amino acids: CASSIRGVDEQYF. The CDR3, as DNA: TGTGCCAGCAGCATTAGAGGGGTTGACGAGCAGTACTTC.

The rearrangement links TRBV28 to TRBJ2-7, with 9 bases lining up with TRBD2. V trimming: 7 bases; J trimming: 3 bases; junction bases outside the gene matches: 7. The CDR3 loop spans 14 amino acids. The germline gives CDR1 MDHEN, CDR2 SYDVKM. This CDR3 reads CASIGTSSSYEQYF. Written as DNA, the CDR3 is TGTGCCAGCATTGGGACTAGCTCGAGCTACGAGCAGTACTTC.

This clone showed up many times. V is TRBV5-1 and J is TRBJ2-7; 8 nucleotides agree with TRBD2. V trimming: 5 bases; J trimming: 3 bases; junction bases outside the gene matches: 10. Per germline, CDR1 SGHRS and CDR2 YFSETQ. The CDR3 is made up of 15 amino acids. CDR3 region: CASRTVSGSFYEQYF. DNA for the CDR3: TGCGCCAGCAGGACCGTCAGCGGGAGCTTCTACGAGCAGTACTTC.

There are many counts of this clone. This could be a read error, since a much larger clone is one nucleotide away. Since no conserved phenylalanine or tryptophan closes the CDR3, a read error is the likely cause. V usage is TRBV11-1 and J usage is TRBJ2-1; D possibly matches TRBD1 or TRBD2 (5 bases each). The V end was cut by 3 bases, the J end by 4 bases, with 16 bases between. Germline CDR1 and CDR2: SGHAT and FQDESV (reference sequence). The CDR3 is 16 amino acids. The CDR3 DNA is TGTGCCAGCAGCTTCACCGGGACGAAGGTTTACAATGAGCAGTTCTCC. It encodes CASSFTGTKVYNEQFS.

The gene calls are TRBV7-2 and TRBJ1-1, with a weak D call TRBD1 (5 bases). The CDR3 spans 15 residues. Trimming took 5 bases from V and 0 from J, leaving 13 bases between them. Germline CDR1 SGHTA, CDR2 FQGNSA. The CDR3 here is CASSIGGALNTEAFF. The DNA of the CDR3 is TGTGCCAGCAGCATCGGAGGGGCTCTGAACACTGAAGCTTTCTTT.

This clone was observed many times. The rearrangement links TRBV2 to TRBJ1-5; no definite D call. V lost 4 bases and J 12 bases, leaving 10 bases between the germline ends. Germline V gene sequence: CDR1 SNHLY, CDR2 FYNNEI. The CDR3 is 11 amino acids. The chain's CDR3 is CASSGGSFQHF. CDR3 DNA sequence: TGTGCCAGCAGTGGTGGATCCTTCCAGCATTTT. The full variable domain, in which reference TRBV2 and TRBJ1-5 provide the parts outside the CDR3, is EPEVTQTPSHQVTQMGQEVILRCVPISNHLYFYWYRQILGQKVEFLVSFYNNEISEKSEIFDDQFSVERPDGSNFTLKIRSTKLEDSAMYFCASSGGSFQHFGDGTRLSIL.